A selection of T cell receptor beta chains follows, all from one sample in a study of shared clonotypes between healthy human individuals. Produced via immunoSEQ multiplex PCR; TCRdb's table is partial and in-frame only. The profile shows roughly 2.6 million clones, about 92% of them singletons. The material sequenced was naive CD4+ T cells sorted from blood. These receptors came from a man aged 18 to 35 in good health. Both conserved end residues are part of each CDR3. D genes are given only for firm matches. Part of the rows lack a size; the others show once, few, many or a class for expanded clones.

size: .; J: TRBJ2-7; V: TRBV2; length: 13; D: .; DNA: TGTGCCAGCAGCGACTTCGGACCCTACGAGCAGTACTTC; CDR3: CASSDFGPYEQYF
size: .; J: TRBJ1-1; V: TRBV6-6; length: 14; D: .; DNA: TGTGCCAGCAGTTACTCGACCATGAACACTGAAGCTTTCTTT; CDR3: CASSYSTMNTEAFF
size: .; J: TRBJ2-1; V: TRBV15; length: 18; D: .; DNA: TGTGCCACCAGCAGAGACCGCCGTCGGGTGGGACCTTACAATGAGCAGTTCTTC; CDR3: CATSRDRRRVGPYNEQFF
size: .; J: TRBJ1-5; V: TRBV30; length: 13; D: .; DNA: TGTGCCTGGAGTGTGTCTCTGGGACAGCCCCAGCATTTT; CDR3: CAWSVSLGQPQHF
size: once; J: TRBJ1-5; V: TRBV28; length: 14; D: TRBD1; DNA: TGTGCCAGCATGAGGGGGCCCGCCAATCAGCCCCAGCATTTT; CDR3: CASMRGPANQPQHF
size: .; J: TRBJ1-1; V: TRBV10-3; length: 12; D: .; DNA: TGTGCCATCAGGGGCAGGCCCACTGAAGCTTTCTTT; CDR3: CAIRGRPTEAFF
size: .; J: TRBJ2-3; V: TRBV6-1; length: 12; D: .; DNA: TGTGCCAGCAGCGTGAGCACAGATACGCAGTATTTT; CDR3: CASSVSTDTQYF
size: .; J: TRBJ2-3; V: TRBV7-2; length: 15; D: TRBD2; DNA: TGTGCCAGCAGCTTAATAGCGGGAGAGGGGGGGACGCAGTATTTT; CDR3: CASSLIAGEGGTQYF
size: .; J: TRBJ2-5; V: TRBV6-5; length: 13; D: .; DNA: TGTGCCAGCAGTAACAGGGTTCAAGAGACCCAGTACTTC; CDR3: CASSNRVQETQYF
size: .; J: TRBJ1-5; V: TRBV28; length: 12; D: .; DNA: TGTGCCAGCAGATCATCAAATCAGCCCCAGCATTTT; CDR3: CASRSSNQPQHF
size: once; J: TRBJ2-4; V: TRBV7-2; length: 16; D: .; DNA: TGTGCCAGCAGCTTGGGTGCGGTCCTAGCCAAAAACATTCAGTACTTC; CDR3: CASSLGAVLAKNIQYF
size: .; J: TRBJ2-7; V: TRBV5-1; length: 15; D: .; DNA: TGCGCCAGCAGCCCCGGAACAGGATACTCCTACGAGCAGTACTTC; CDR3: CASSPGTGYSYEQYF
size: .; J: TRBJ2-5; V: TRBV6-5; length: 13; D: TRBD2; DNA: TGTGCCAGCAGGATAAGCGGGGGAGAGACCCAGTACTTC; CDR3: CASRISGGETQYF
size: .; J: TRBJ1-2; V: TRBV11-2; length: 15; D: .; DNA: TGTGCCAGCAGTACCTCGGTGGGAGCCTTCTATGGCTACACCTTC; CDR3: CASSTSVGAFYGYTF
size: .; J: TRBJ1-2; V: TRBV28; length: 12; D: .; DNA: TGTGCCCTAGGGGGGGGCGGAGATGGCTACACCTTC; CDR3: CALGGGGDGYTF
size: .; J: TRBJ2-3; V: TRBV29-1; length: 16; D: TRBD2; DNA: TGCAGCGGAGGGACTAGCGGACCCCATGGCGCAGATACGCAGTATTTT; CDR3: CSGGTSGPHGADTQYF
size: once; J: TRBJ2-1; V: TRBV28; length: 15; D: TRBD2; DNA: TGTGCCAGCAGTTTAGTTAGCGGGGGGAGGAATGAGCAGTTCTTC; CDR3: CASSLVSGGRNEQFF
size: once; J: TRBJ2-1; V: TRBV18; length: 15; D: TRBD1; DNA: TGTGCCAGCTCACCACGAGGGGACAGGGAAAATGAGCAGTTCTTC; CDR3: CASSPRGDRENEQFF
size: .; J: TRBJ2-5; V: TRBV5-4; length: 17; D: TRBD1; DNA: TGTGCCAGCAGCTTGGGAGGGACAGGGGGCAACCAAGAGACCCAGTACTTC; CDR3: CASSLGGTGGNQETQYF
size: .; J: TRBJ1-1; V: TRBV5-1; length: 14; D: .; DNA: TGCGCCAGCAGCTTGGTGGAGGGAGTCACTGAAGCTTTCTTT; CDR3: CASSLVEGVTEAFF
size: .; J: TRBJ2-5; V: TRBV7-3; length: 15; D: .; DNA: TGTGCCAGCAGCTTCCCATTTCCAAACCAAGAGACCCAGTACTTC; CDR3: CASSFPFPNQETQYF
size: few; J: TRBJ1-1; V: TRBV30; length: 13; D: TRBD1; DNA: TGTGCCTGGATCGACAGGGGACCCACTGAAGCTTTCTTT; CDR3: CAWIDRGPTEAFF
size: few; J: TRBJ1-4; V: TRBV2; length: 14; D: .; DNA: TGTGCCAGTACAGCCAAGAGGATTGATGAAAAACTGTTTTTT; CDR3: CASTAKRIDEKLFF
size: once; J: TRBJ2-2; V: TRBV6-5; length: 14; D: TRBD2; DNA: TGTGCCAGCAGTTTTGGACTAGCGCGCCGGGAGCTGTTTTTT; CDR3: CASSFGLARRELFF
size: .; J: TRBJ2-7; V: TRBV11-3; length: 13; D: .; DNA: TGTGCCAGCAGCTTAGGCAGCTCCTACGAGCAGTACTTC; CDR3: CASSLGSSYEQYF
size: .; J: TRBJ2-7; V: TRBV7-2; length: 15; D: TRBD1; DNA: TGTGCCAGCAGCTCGGACAGGGCCGTTTCCTACGAGCAGTACTTC; CDR3: CASSSDRAVSYEQYF
size: .; J: TRBJ2-7; V: TRBV27; length: 14; D: TRBD1; DNA: TGTGCCAGCAGCAGAACCCGACAGGGGAGCGAGCAGTACTTC; CDR3: CASSRTRQGSEQYF
size: .; J: TRBJ1-2; V: TRBV6-1; length: 16; D: .; DNA: TGTGCCAGCAGTGAAGGACCGGCGGCAGGAAACTATGGCTACACCTTC; CDR3: CASSEGPAAGNYGYTF
size: .; J: TRBJ2-5; V: TRBV7-2; length: 16; D: TRBD2; DNA: TGTGCCAGCAGCCCTCCGGGACTAGCGGGAGGGTGGAACCAGTACTTC; CDR3: CASSPPGLAGGWNQYF
size: .; J: TRBJ2-1; V: TRBV6-5; length: 15; D: TRBD1; DNA: TGTGCCAGCAGTGCACAGGGGGCAAGGTACAATGAGCAGTTCTTC; CDR3: CASSAQGARYNEQFF
size: .; J: TRBJ2-1; V: TRBV16; length: 18; D: .; DNA: TGTGCCAGCAGCCAACTATTGACTAGAGGGAACTCCTACAATGAGCAGTTCTTC; CDR3: CASSQLLTRGNSYNEQFF
size: .; J: TRBJ1-4; V: TRBV10-3; length: 14; D: .; DNA: TGTGCCATCAGTGATCGGGGGACCGGGGGAAAACTGTTTTTT; CDR3: CAISDRGTGGKLFF
size: .; J: TRBJ1-2; V: TRBV5-1; length: 13; D: .; DNA: TGCGCCAGCAGCTTGGGAGTGGTCGATGGCTACACCTTC; CDR3: CASSLGVVDGYTF
size: .; J: TRBJ2-7; V: TRBV28; length: 15; D: TRBD2; DNA: TGTGCCAGCAGCCCTGCCGGGACTAGTTCCTACGAGCAGTACTTC; CDR3: CASSPAGTSSYEQYF
size: .; J: TRBJ2-2; V: TRBV11-3; length: 15; D: .; DNA: TGTGCCAGCAGCTTAGAAGGGCCGGGGACCGGGGAGCTGTTTTTT; CDR3: CASSLEGPGTGELFF
size: .; J: TRBJ2-3; V: TRBV9; length: 15; D: TRBD2; DNA: TGTGCCAGCAGCGTAGATCGGGGGGTCTCAGATACGCAGTATTTT; CDR3: CASSVDRGVSDTQYF
size: once; J: TRBJ2-4; V: TRBV5-4; length: 16; D: .; DNA: TGTGCCAGCAGCTTGGAGGGTGCAGGGATTAAAAACATTCAGTACTTC; CDR3: CASSLEGAGIKNIQYF
size: .; J: TRBJ1-6; V: TRBV9; length: 15; D: .; DNA: TGTGCCAGCAGCGTAGCCCAAACCCGTAATTCACCCCTCCACTTT; CDR3: CASSVAQTRNSPLHF
size: .; J: TRBJ2-5; V: TRBV6-5; length: 14; D: TRBD1; DNA: TGTGCCAGCACTTCGACAGGGGCGGTGGAGACCCAGTACTTC; CDR3: CASTSTGAVETQYF
size: .; J: TRBJ2-3; V: TRBV7-2; length: 15; D: .; DNA: TGTGCCAGCAGCTTAGGGGCAGGGCGCACAGATACGCAGTATTTT; CDR3: CASSLGAGRTDTQYF
size: .; J: TRBJ1-1; V: TRBV19; length: 13; D: .; DNA: TGTGCCAGTAGTAGCTCGGAGAACACTGAAGCTTTCTTT; CDR3: CASSSSENTEAFF